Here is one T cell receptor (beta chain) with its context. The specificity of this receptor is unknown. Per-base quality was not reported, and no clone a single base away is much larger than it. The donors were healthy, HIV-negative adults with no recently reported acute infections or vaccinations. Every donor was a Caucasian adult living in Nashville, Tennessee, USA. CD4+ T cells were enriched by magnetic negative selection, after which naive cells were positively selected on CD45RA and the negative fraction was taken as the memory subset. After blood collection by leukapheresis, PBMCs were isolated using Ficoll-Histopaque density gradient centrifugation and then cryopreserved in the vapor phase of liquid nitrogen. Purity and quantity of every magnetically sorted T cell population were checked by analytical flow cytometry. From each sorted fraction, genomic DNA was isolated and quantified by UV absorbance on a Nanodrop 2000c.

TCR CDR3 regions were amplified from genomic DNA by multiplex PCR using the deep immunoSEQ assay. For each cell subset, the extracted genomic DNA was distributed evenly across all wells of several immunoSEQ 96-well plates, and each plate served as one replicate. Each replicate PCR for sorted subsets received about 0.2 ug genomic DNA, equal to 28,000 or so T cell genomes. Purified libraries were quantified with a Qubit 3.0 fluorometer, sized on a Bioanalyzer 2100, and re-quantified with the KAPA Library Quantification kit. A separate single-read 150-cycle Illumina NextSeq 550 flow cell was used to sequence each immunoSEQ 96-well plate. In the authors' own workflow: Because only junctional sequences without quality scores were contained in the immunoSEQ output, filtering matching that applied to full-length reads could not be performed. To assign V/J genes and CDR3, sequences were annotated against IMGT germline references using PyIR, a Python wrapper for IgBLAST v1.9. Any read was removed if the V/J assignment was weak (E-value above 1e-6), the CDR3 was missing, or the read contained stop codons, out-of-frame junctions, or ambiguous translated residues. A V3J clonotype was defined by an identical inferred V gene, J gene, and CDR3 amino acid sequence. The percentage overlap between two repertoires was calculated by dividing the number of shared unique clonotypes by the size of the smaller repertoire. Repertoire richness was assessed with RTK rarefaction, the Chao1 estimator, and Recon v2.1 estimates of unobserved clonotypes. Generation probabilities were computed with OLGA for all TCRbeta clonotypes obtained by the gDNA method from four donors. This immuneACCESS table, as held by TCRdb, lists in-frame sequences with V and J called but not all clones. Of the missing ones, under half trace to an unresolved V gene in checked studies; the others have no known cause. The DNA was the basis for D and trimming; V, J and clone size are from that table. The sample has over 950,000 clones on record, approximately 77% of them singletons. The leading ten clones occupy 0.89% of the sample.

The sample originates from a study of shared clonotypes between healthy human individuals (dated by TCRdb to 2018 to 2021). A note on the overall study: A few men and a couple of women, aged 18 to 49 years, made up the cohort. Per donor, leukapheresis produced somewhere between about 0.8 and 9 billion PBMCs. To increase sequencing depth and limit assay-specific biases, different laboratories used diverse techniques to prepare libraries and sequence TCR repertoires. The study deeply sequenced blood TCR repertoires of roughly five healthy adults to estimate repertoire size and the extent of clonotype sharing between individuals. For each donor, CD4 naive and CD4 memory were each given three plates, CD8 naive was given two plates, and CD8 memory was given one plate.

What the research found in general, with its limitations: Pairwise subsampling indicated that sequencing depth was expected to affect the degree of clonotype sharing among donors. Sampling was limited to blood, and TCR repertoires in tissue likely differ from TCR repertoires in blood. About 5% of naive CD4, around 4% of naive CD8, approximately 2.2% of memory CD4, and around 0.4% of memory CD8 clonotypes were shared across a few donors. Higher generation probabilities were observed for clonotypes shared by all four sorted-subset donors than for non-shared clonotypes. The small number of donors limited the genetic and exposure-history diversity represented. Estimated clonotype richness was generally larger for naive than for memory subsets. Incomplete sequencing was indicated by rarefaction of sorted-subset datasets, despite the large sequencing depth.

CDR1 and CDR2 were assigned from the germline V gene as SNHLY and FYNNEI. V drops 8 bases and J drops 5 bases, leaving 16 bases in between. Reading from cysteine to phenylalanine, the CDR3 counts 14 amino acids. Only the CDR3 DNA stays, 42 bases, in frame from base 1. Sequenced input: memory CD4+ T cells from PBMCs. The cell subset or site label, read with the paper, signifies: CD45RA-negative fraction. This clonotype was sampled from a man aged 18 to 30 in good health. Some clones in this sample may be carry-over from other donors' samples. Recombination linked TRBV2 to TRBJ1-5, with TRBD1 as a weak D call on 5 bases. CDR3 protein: CASSWGSGDQPQHF. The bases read TGTGCCAGCTCTTGGGGGTCGGGGGATCAGCCCCAGCATTTT.